These T cell receptor beta chains were read from a single sample in a study of T cell responses to AZD1222 COVID-19 vaccine. Only in-frame clones appear in the TCRdb table, and some are missing; sequencing was by immunoSEQ multiplex PCR. The sample lists some 150,000 clones, roughly 93% occurring once. The sample in question was peripheral blood, obtained on day 0 of AZD1222 vaccination. All receptors derive from an adult in good health. CDR3s include the opening cysteine and the closing phenylalanine or tryptophan. D genes are given only for firm matches. The size of a clone is reported for some rows only, either as once, few or many, or as a class for expanded clones.

v_call	j_call	clone_size	d_call	cdr3_aa	cdr3_nt
TRBV6-5	TRBJ1-1	NA	NA	CASSYNLNTEAFF	TGTGCCAGCAGTTACAATCTGAACACTGAAGCTTTCTTT
TRBV5-5	TRBJ1-1	NA	TRBD1	CASSSENRGEAFF	TGTGCCAGCAGCTCCGAAAACAGGGGGGAAGCTTTCTTT
TRBV5-8	TRBJ1-5	NA	NA	CASSLGQPQHF	TGTGCCAGCAGCTTGGGACAGCCCCAGCATTTT
TRBV9	TRBJ2-3	NA	NA	CASSAVDGEGDTQYF	TGTGCCAGCAGCGCAGTAGACGGTGAGGGAGATACGCAGTATTTT
TRBV18	TRBJ1-3	NA	NA	CASSPIYSDSGNTIYF	TGTGCCAGCTCACCAATCTACTCAGACTCTGGAAACACCATATATTTT
TRBV7-2	TRBJ2-4	NA	TRBD2	CASKVAGDWNIQYF	TGTGCCAGCAAGGTAGCGGGAGATTGGAACATTCAGTACTTC
TRBV28	TRBJ2-7	NA	TRBD2	CASSLAGALNEQYF	TGTGCCAGCAGTCTAGCGGGAGCACTCAACGAGCAGTACTTC
TRBV5-6	TRBJ2-1	once	TRBD1	CASSLGGDRGFSSYNEQFF	TGTGCCAGCAGCTTGGGTGGCGACAGGGGCTTTAGCTCCTACAATGAGCAGTTCTTC
TRBV6-4	TRBJ2-7	NA	NA	CASSDSWGAGYF	TGTGCCAGCAGTGACTCGTGGGGGGCAGGGTACTTC
TRBV11-2	TRBJ2-4	NA	TRBD1	CASSLGGGRGYIQYF	TGTGCCAGCAGCTTAGGAGGGGGCAGGGGCTACATTCAGTACTTC
TRBV5-4	TRBJ1-1	NA	TRBD1	CASSYSTGGNTEAFF	TGTGCCAGCAGCTATTCGACAGGGGGGAACACTGAAGCTTTCTTT
TRBV10-2	TRBJ1-5	NA	NA	CASSESGVEPQHF	TGCGCCAGCAGTGAGTCTGGGGTTGAGCCCCAGCATTTT
TRBV9	TRBJ1-3	NA	NA	CASSVAGRGNTIYF	TGTGCCAGCAGCGTAGCCGGCAGAGGGAACACCATATATTTT
TRBV5-1	TRBJ2-3	once	NA	CASSLSTDTQYF	TGCGCCAGCAGCCTTAGCACAGATACGCAGTATTTT
TRBV6-5	TRBJ2-4	once	TRBD2	CASSYSGGSDKNIQYF	TGTGCCAGCAGTTACTCGGGAGGGAGTGATAAAAACATTCAGTACTTC
TRBV3-1/TRBV3-2	TRBJ2-2	NA	NA	CASTPSYTLEGVETGELFF	TGTGCCAGCACCCCCTCGTATACCCTAGAGGGAGTAGAAACCGGGGAGCTGTTTTTT
TRBV15	TRBJ2-7	once	NA	CATGELQSAYEQYF	TGTGCCACCGGGGAACTTCAAAGCGCCTACGAGCAGTACTTC
TRBV28	TRBJ2-7	NA	NA	CASSFPKGGGFIYEQYF	TGTGCCAGCAGTTTCCCTAAGGGTGGCGGGTTTATCTACGAGCAGTACTTC
TRBV7-9	TRBJ1-2	NA	TRBD1	CASSPNTGGDLYGYTF	TGTGCCAGCAGCCCTAATACAGGGGGCGATTTATATGGCTACACCTTC
TRBV11-2	TRBJ2-1	NA	TRBD2	CASSLEGRLADPSYNEQFF	TGTGCCAGCAGCTTAGAAGGGAGACTAGCGGACCCCTCCTACAATGAGCAGTTCTTC
TRBV6-5	TRBJ2-7	once	TRBD1	CASSSGTGFYEQYF	TGTGCCAGCAGTTCCGGGACAGGCTTCTACGAGCAGTACTTC
TRBV5-4	TRBJ1-4	NA	TRBD1	CASSLGQGMGKLFF	TGTGCCAGCAGCTTAGGACAGGGAATGGGAAAACTGTTTTTT
TRBV3-1/TRBV3-2	TRBJ2-2	NA	NA	CASSQTANTGELFF	TGTGCCAGCAGCCAAACAGCGAACACCGGGGAGCTGTTTTTT
TRBV19	TRBJ2-3	NA	NA	CASRKTGPTDTQYF	TGTGCCAGTAGAAAAACGGGGCCCACAGATACGCAGTATTTT
TRBV5-4	TRBJ2-2	NA	TRBD1	CASSPRGRNTGELFF	TGTGCCAGCAGCCCCAGGGGGCGGAACACCGGGGAGCTGTTTTTT